The 5 T cell receptor beta chains given below trace back to one sample, sequenced in a study of naive and memory T cell subsets. Both TRBC1 and TRBC2 were covered by a beta constant-region primer of two equimolar oligonucleotides. TCRdb fed the UMI-ligation and nested PCR reads into MiXCR, producing one record per CDR3 protein. The table has around 90,000 distinct CDR3 sequences, 7% seen once; the top ten hold roughly 1.5%. Input material: central memory CD4+ T cells from blood. The receptors originated from a human donor in good health.

The chain has TRBV7-2 and TRBJ1-5; maybe TRBD1 (5 bases). V lost 6 bases to trimming and J lost 0 bases, with 12 bases between them. In germline, CDR1 is SGHTA, CDR2 FQGNSA. The CDR3 has 15 residues. The CDR3 DNA reads TGTGCCAGCAGTGCCCAGGGCGATAGCAATCAGCCCCAGCATTTT. Its translation: CASSAQGDSNQPQHF. Complete variable domain (other parts from reference TRBV7-2 and TRBJ1-5): GAGVSQSPSNKVTEKGKDVELRCDPISGHTALYWYRQSLGQGLEFLIYFQGNSAPDKSGLPSDRFSAERTGGSVSTLTIQRTQQEDSAVYLCASSAQGDSNQPQHFGDGTRLSIL.

This clonotype was observed many times. The chain combines TRBV7-3 with TRBJ2-1; tentative D call: TRBD2 (5 bases). Trimming took off 5 bases at V and 8 bases at J, with 19 bases between the two ends. The CDR3 has 15 amino acids. Germline lookup yields CDR1 SGHTA and CDR2 FQGTGA. The CDR3 region has the DNA TGTGCCAGCAGCATAGAGGGCCGGGCTGTCGATGAGCAGTTCTTC. Translation gives CASSIEGRAVDEQFF.

This clonotype was recorded many times. This chain links TRBV3-1 with TRBJ2-7; the D gene could be TRBD1 or TRBD2 (5 bases each). Trimming cost V 4 bases and J 0 bases, with 16 bases left between them. The CDR3 loop spans 16 amino acids. Per germline, CDR1 LGHDT and CDR2 YNNKEL (reference sequence). CDR3 sequence: CASSPGGPRYSYEQYF. CDR3 sequence (DNA): TGTGCCAGCAGCCCTGGGGGACCGCGCTACTCCTACGAGCAGTACTTC.

There are many counts of this clonotype. This chain connects TRBV6-2 or TRBV6-3 to TRBJ2-1; weak D call: TRBD2 (6 bases). CDR3 size: 16 residues. V lost 5 bases to trimming and J lost 7 bases, with 21 bases between them. Germline CDR1 and CDR2: MNHEY and SVGEGT. The CDR3, as DNA: TGTGCCAGCAGTCCGCCCGACTACCGCGGGGCGAATGAGCAGTTCTTC. This translates into CASSPPDYRGANEQFF.

This clonotype was seen a few times. The gene calls are TRBV30 and TRBJ1-1; 7 nucleotides align to TRBD1. The CDR3 runs 13 residues. The V gene end was trimmed by 0 bases and the J gene end by 7 bases; junction bases not matched to a gene: 5. CDR1 is GTSNPN, CDR2 SVGIG, per germline (reference sequence). The DNA for the CDR3 is TGTGCCTGGAGTGTTGAGGGGGCGCTTGAAGCTTTCTTT. Its protein product is CAWSVEGALEAFF.